The following is a T cell receptor (beta chain) sequence with its context. This sample is part of a study of blood T cells in healthy people across ages. The study recruited healthy Caucasian donors from Russia who were aged about 6 to 90. A second roughly 6 to 11 cycle PCR used barcoded and J-beta primers. Using its own MiXCR run on the 5' RACE reads, TCRdb lists one record per CDR3 protein. The sample holds 2 million or so distinct CDR3 sequences, just under 50% seen once. Germline V gene data show CDR1 as DFQATT and CDR2 as SNEGSKA (reference sequence). This CDR3 is built from 16 residues. Sequences were obtained from blood. The receptor was isolated from a middle-aged woman in good health. The chain employs TRBV20-1 and TRBJ2-1; D uncertain. The closer fit of TRBJ2-7 to the DNA end suggests the J call may be wrong. The DNA for the CDR3 is TGCAGTGCTAGACTGCCTGTGATGAGCTCCTACAATGAGCAGTACTTC. Translated, it gives CSARLPVMSSYNEQYF.